These 3 T cell receptor beta chains share one sample of origin, sequenced in a study of OX40 agonist ivuxolimab in advanced cancers. The table came from immunoSEQ multiplex PCR; TCRdb's copy has only in-frame clones and leaves some out. The sample records under 40,000 clones, roughly 89% being singletons. The material sequenced was CD4+ or CD8+ T cells sorted from blood, taken in a trial of the OX40 agonist ivuxolimab. These receptors came from an adult with an advanced solid tumor such as melanoma, head and neck, liver or kidney cancer.

The chain couples TRBV5-1 to TRBJ2-2; a possible D gene is TRBD1 (6 bases). V lost 3 bases and J lost 5, with 14 bases in between. Germline V CDR1 and CDR2: SGHRS, YFSETQ. The CDR3 runs to 15 residues. The CDR3 DNA reads as TGCGCCAGCAGCTCCGACAGGTGGATGACCGGGGAGCTGTTTTTT. Its translation is CASSSDRWMTGELFF.

V gene TRBV5-1 combines with J gene TRBJ1-4; D gene unclear. This CDR3 region has 14 residues. V was trimmed by 0 bases and J by 10 bases, leaving 13 bases between them. The germline CDR1 and CDR2 sequences are SGHRS and YFSETQ. As DNA, the CDR3 is TGCGCCAGCAGCTTGGAGGTGGGGTCCCGAAAACTGTTTTTT. It codes for CASSLEVGSRKLFF. Combining the CDR3 with reference TRBV5-1 and TRBJ1-4 gives the whole variable domain KAGVTQTPRYLIKTRGQQVTLSCSPISGHRSVSWYQQTPGQGLQFLFEYFSETQRNKGNFPGRFSGRQFSNSRSEMNVSTLELGDSALYLCASSLEVGSRKLFFGSGTQLSVL.

The CDR3 is CASSRDRSYNEQFF. The CDR3 nucleotides read TGCGCCAGCAGCCGGGACCGCTCCTACAATGAGCAGTTCTTC. The V gene is TRBV5-1, the J gene TRBJ2-1; tentatively, D is TRBD1 or TRBD2 (5 bases each). Per the germline V gene, CDR1 is SGHRS and CDR2 is YFSETQ. Trimming left V 4 bases short and J 0 bases short, with 8 bases between. The CDR3 extends over 14 amino acids.